Shown below are 4 T cell receptor beta chains from a single sample sequenced in a study of blood T cell repertoires in COVID-19. TCRdb keeps only in-frame clones here, not all; method: immunoSEQ multiplex PCR. The sample has some 150,000 clones, around 87% seen once. The specimen was peripheral blood. The receptors shown here come from a woman aged 50 to 60 with active or convalescent COVID-19.

In DNA form, the CDR3 reads TGCGCCAGCAGCTTGGGGGACAGGAGTGGCAATCAGCCCCAGCATTTT. Translated: CASSLGDRSGNQPQHF. V usage is TRBV5-1 and J usage is TRBJ1-5, with 8 bases that match TRBD1. V trimming: 0 bases; J trimming: 2 bases; junction bases outside the gene matches: 4. Germline V lookup: CDR1 SGHRS, CDR2 YFSETQ. This CDR3 spans 16 amino acids.

The chain is built from TRBV5-1 and TRBJ2-7, with 9 nucleotides matching TRBD2. V was pared by 5 bases and J by 2 bases, with 8 bases of the junction left unmatched. Looked up from germline, CDR1 is SGHRS and CDR2 is YFSETQ. CDR3 length: 15 amino acids. CDR3 protein: CASRPTSGQTYEQYF. As DNA, the CDR3 is TGCGCCAGCAGGCCTACTAGCGGGCAAACCTACGAGCAGTACTTC.

This clone was observed once. The V gene is TRBV30, the J gene TRBJ1-6; D might be TRBD1 (5 bases). V was clipped by 4 bases and J by 12 bases, with 19 bases between them. Germline V gene sequence: CDR1 GTSNPN, CDR2 SVGIG (reference sequence). This CDR3 is 14 amino acids long. This CDR3 reads CAWIPGTGVGPLHF. The CDR3 coding sequence is TGTGCCTGGATTCCCGGGACTGGCGTGGGACCCCTCCACTTT. Drawing the rest from reference TRBV30 and TRBJ1-6, the complete variable domain is SQTIHQWPATLVQPVGSPLSLECTVEGTSNPNLYWYRQAAGRGLQLLFYSVGIGQISSEVPQNLSASRPQDRQFILSSKKLLLSDSGFYLCAWIPGTGVGPLHFGNGTRLTVT.

The rearrangement uses TRBV6-1 and TRBJ1-2; D is uncertain. This CDR3 region has 13 residues. The V end lost 1 base, the J end lost 8 bases, and 11 bases lay between the germline ends. CDR1 is MNHNS, CDR2 SASEGT, per germline. In DNA, the CDR3 is TGTGCCAGCAGTGAAGTGAGGGATTCGGGCTACACCTTC. The encoded protein is CASSEVRDSGYTF.